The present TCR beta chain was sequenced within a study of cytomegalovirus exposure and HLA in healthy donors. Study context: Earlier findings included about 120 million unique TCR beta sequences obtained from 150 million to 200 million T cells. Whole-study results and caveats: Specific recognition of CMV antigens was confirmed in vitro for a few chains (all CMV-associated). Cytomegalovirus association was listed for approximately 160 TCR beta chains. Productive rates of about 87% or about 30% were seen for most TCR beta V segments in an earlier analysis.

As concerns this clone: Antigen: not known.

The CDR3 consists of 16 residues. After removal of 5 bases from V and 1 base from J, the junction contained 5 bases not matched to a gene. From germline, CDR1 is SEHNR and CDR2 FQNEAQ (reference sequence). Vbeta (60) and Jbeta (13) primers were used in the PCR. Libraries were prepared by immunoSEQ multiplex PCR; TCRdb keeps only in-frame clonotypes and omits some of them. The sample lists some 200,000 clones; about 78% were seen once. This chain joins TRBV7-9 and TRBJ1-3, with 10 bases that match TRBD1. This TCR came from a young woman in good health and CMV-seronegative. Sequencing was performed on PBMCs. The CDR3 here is CASSLRQGASGNTIYF. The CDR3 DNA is TGTGCCAGCAGCCTTCGACAGGGGGCTTCTGGAAACACCATATATTTT.